This T cell receptor (beta chain) was found in a study of cytomegalovirus exposure and HLA in healthy donors. Turning to the study itself: An early data release held tens of millions of unique TCRs from HLA-typed donors. General study results and limits: Upon later analysis, HLA-associated TCR beta chains proved more clonally expanded than other, equally common chains. The authors enumerated 164 TCR beta chains as linked to cytomegalovirus. Testing in vitro showed a few CMV-associated chains specific for CMV antigens.

This clone was seen just once. What it recognizes is unknown. Vbeta (60) and Jbeta (13) primers were used in the PCR. The table came from immunoSEQ multiplex PCR; TCRdb's copy has only in-frame clones and leaves some out. The repertoire holds 130,000 or so clones, with roughly 82% as singletons. V was trimmed by 6 bases and J by 7 bases, leaving 9 bases between them. The germline gives CDR1 MDHEN, CDR2 SYDVKM. The CDR3 covers 11 residues. The V gene is TRBV28, the J gene TRBJ1-1; D possibly corresponds to TRBD1 (6 bases). The TCR comes from a man between 18 and 35 years old in good health and CMV-seropositive. The sequencing input was PBMCs. CDR3 region: CASRTDSEAFF. The CDR3 DNA follows: TGTGCCAGCAGGACGGACAGTGAAGCTTTCTTT. The full variable domain, in which reference TRBV28 and TRBJ1-1 provide the parts outside the CDR3, is DVKVTQSSRYLVKRTGEKVFLECVQDMDHENMFWYRQDPGLGLRLIYFSYDVKMKEKGDIPEGYSVSREKKERFSLILESASTNQTSMYLCASRTDSEAFFGQGTRLTVV.